A selection of T cell receptor beta chains follows, all from one sample in a study of blood T cells in healthy people across ages. TCRdb fed the 5' RACE reads into MiXCR, producing one record per CDR3 protein. Of about 720,000 distinct CDR3 sequences in the sample, around 25% were seen once. These data also formed part of another study, on T cells of mothers and their children.

The sample was blood. These receptors were collected from a boy younger than 18 in good health. CDR3s include the opening cysteine and the closing phenylalanine or tryptophan. D genes are given only for firm matches. Some rows mark clone size as missing; the rest say once, few, many or name a class of expanded clone.

TRBV7-9,NA,TRBD2,TRBJ2-1,TGTGCCAGCAGCGGAGGGGCTAGCGGGGGTTTCTACAATGAGCAGTTCTTC,CASSGGASGGFYNEQFF
TRBV7-2,NA,NA,TRBJ1-3,TGTGCCAGCAGCTTAGGGGGCAGCAGGCGGAACACCATATATTTT,CASSLGGSRRNTIYF
TRBV5-5,few,NA,TRBJ2-5,TGTGCCAGCAGCCCCGGGACTTTACTGGAGACCCAGTACTTC,CASSPGTLLETQYF
TRBV7-3,few,NA,TRBJ2-2,TGTGCCAGCACCCTCGGGAACACCGGGGAGCTGTTTTTT,CASTLGNTGELFF
TRBV12-3/TRBV12-4,NA,NA,TRBJ1-5,TGTGCCGGCAGTTTTGGGGAGAGCAATCAGCCCCAGCATTTT,CAGSFGESNQPQHF
TRBV20-1,few,NA,TRBJ2-1,TGCAGTGCTCCCAGTTTCACCTACAATGAGCAGTTCTTC,CSAPSFTYNEQFF
TRBV6-4,few,TRBD2,TRBJ2-1,TGTGCCAGCAGTGACGGGACTAGCGGGATGGGTTACAATGAGCAGTTCTTC,CASSDGTSGMGYNEQFF
TRBV6-6,NA,TRBD2,TRBJ2-2,TGTGCCAGCAGTTACTCAGGACTAGCGAACGGGGAGCTGTTTTTT,CASSYSGLANGELFF
TRBV14,NA,NA,TRBJ2-1,TGTGCCAGCAGCCAAGTGATCGGCCAGAGCTCCTACAATGAGCAGTTCTTC,CASSQVIGQSSYNEQFF
TRBV20-1,NA,NA,TRBJ2-5,TGCAGTGCTAGCCCTCCAGACGGAATCCAAGAGACCCAGTACTTC,CSASPPDGIQETQYF
TRBV6-2/TRBV6-3,NA,NA,TRBJ2-7,TGTGCCACGCACTCCGCCTCTTACGAGCAGTACTTC,CATHSASYEQYF
TRBV30,NA,NA,TRBJ2-5,TGTGCCTGGAGTGCGGGGCTTCAAGAGACCCAGTACTTC,CAWSAGLQETQYF
TRBV12-3/TRBV12-4,NA,NA,TRBJ2-7,TGTGCCAGCAGTTCCCAAAACGGGGTGTCCTACGAGCAGTACTTC,CASSSQNGVSYEQYF
TRBV29-1,few,NA,TRBJ2-5,TGCAGCGTTTTGTCAGGGCCCTACCAAGAGACCCAGTACTTC,CSVLSGPYQETQYF
TRBV29-1,few,TRBD1,TRBJ1-4,TGCAGCGTGAGCGACTACAGGGGACAAGCATCTAATGAAAAACTGTTTTTT,CSVSDYRGQASNEKLFF
TRBV12-3/TRBV12-4,few,NA,TRBJ1-2,TGTGCCAGCAGTCCTCAGAACTATGGCTACACCTTC,CASSPQNYGYTF
TRBV2,NA,TRBD2,TRBJ2-1,TGTGCTACAGCAGGGCTAGCGGGTATAAACAATGAGCAGTTCTTC,CATAGLAGINNEQFF
TRBV19,NA,TRBD1,TRBJ1-5,TGTGCCAGTAGTCCGGACAGGGGAGCCTTGAATCAGCCCCAGCATTTT,CASSPDRGALNQPQHF
TRBV6-6,NA,NA,TRBJ2-3,TGTGCCAGCAGTTACTCGAGAGGAAACACAGATACGCAGTATTTT,CASSYSRGNTDTQYF
TRBV25-1,NA,TRBD2,TRBJ2-1,TGTGCCAGCAGTGAAGTGAGACTAGCGGGAAATCGCAATGAGCAGTTCTTC,CASSEVRLAGNRNEQFF
TRBV5-6,many,TRBD1,TRBJ1-2,TGTGCCAGCAGCCTCGACAGGGGGTATGGCTACACCTTC,CASSLDRGYGYTF
TRBV2,few,NA,TRBJ2-1,TGTGCCAGCAGTGATGGGGTGGTTAATGAGCAGTTCTTC,CASSDGVVNEQFF
TRBV4-1,NA,NA,TRBJ1-4,TGCGCCAGCAGCCAAGGAGGAATTAATGAAAAACTGTTTTTT,CASSQGGINEKLFF
TRBV29-1,NA,TRBD1,TRBJ2-5,TGCAGCGCCTTGGGGGCAGGGGGAGAGACCCAGTACTTC,CSALGAGGETQYF